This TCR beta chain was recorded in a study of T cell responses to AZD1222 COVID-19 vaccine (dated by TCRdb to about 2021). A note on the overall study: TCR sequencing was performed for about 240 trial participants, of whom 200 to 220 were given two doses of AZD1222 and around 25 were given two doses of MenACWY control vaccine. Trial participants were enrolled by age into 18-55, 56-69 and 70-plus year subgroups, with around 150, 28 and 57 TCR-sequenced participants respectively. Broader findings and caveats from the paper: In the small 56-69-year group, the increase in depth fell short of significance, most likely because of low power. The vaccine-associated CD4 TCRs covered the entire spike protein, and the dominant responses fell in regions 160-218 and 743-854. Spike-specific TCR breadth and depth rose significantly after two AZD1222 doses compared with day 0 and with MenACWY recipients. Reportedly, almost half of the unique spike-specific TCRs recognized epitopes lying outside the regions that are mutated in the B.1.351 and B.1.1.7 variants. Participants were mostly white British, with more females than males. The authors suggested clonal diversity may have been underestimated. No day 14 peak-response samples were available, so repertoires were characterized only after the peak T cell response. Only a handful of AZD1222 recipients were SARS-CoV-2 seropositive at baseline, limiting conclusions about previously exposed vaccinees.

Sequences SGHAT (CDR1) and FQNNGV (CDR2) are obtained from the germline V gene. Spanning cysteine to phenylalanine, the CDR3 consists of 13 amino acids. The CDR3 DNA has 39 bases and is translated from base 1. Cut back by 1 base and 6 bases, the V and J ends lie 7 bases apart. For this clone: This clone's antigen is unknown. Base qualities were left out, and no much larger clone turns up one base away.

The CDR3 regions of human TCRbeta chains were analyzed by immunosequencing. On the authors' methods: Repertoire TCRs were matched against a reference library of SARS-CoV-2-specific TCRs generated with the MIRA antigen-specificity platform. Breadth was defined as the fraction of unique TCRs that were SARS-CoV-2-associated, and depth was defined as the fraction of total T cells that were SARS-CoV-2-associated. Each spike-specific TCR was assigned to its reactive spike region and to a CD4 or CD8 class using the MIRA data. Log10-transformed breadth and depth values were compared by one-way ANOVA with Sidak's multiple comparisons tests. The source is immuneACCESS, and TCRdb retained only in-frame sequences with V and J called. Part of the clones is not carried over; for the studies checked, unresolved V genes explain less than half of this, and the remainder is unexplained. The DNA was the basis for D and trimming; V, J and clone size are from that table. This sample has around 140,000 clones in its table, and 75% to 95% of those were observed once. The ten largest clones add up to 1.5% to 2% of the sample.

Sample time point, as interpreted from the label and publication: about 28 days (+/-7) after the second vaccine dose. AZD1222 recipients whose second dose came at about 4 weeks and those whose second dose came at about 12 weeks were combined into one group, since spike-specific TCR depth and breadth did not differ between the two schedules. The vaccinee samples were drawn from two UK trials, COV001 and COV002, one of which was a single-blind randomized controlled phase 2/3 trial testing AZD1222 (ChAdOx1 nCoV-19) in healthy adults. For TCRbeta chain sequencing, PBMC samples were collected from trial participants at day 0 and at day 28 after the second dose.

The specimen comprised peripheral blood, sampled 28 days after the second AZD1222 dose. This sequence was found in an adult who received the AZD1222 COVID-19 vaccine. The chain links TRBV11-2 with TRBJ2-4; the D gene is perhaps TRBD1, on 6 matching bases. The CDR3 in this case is CASSLGQANIQYF. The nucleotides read TGTGCCAGCAGCTTAGGACAGGCAAACATTCAGTACTTC.